The 22 T cell receptor beta chains below all came from one sample that was sequenced in a study of T cells in localized non-small cell lung cancer. The repertoire was sequenced with immunoSEQ multiplex PCR; TCRdb's copy has only in-frame clones and lacks some. The sample lists over 20,000 clones, roughly 80% seen once, with about 9.6% in the top ten. The sequenced sample was peripheral blood, obtained before any cancer treatment. These receptors originate from a man aged 40-75 years with stage III squamous cell lung carcinoma.

This chain connects TRBV14 to TRBJ1-2, with D hard to call. Germline V lookup: CDR1 SGHDN, CDR2 FVKESK. V lost 4 bases to trimming and J lost 4 bases, with 19 bases between them. The CDR3 is 16 residues long. The CDR3 loop is CASSRLWEGAVYGYTF. The DNA for the CDR3 is TGTGCCAGCAGCCGTCTTTGGGAGGGAGCGGTCTATGGCTACACCTTC.

The chain couples TRBV19 to TRBJ1-2, with TRBD1 matching over 7 bases. CDR1 is LNHDA, CDR2 SQIVND, per germline (reference sequence). The CDR3 is 13 amino acids. V trimming: 6 bases; J trimming: 8 bases; junction bases outside the gene matches: 9. The CDR3 DNA reads TGTGCCAGTAGATCCACAGGGGCGGGAGGCTACACCTTC. This translates into CASRSTGAGGYTF.

V usage is TRBV10-3 and J usage is TRBJ2-5; 9 positions agree with TRBD1. The CDR3 totals 15 residues. Trimming took 0 bases from V and 5 from J; bases not matched to a gene: 4. CDR1 ENHRY and CDR2 SYGVKD come from the germline V gene. CDR3 sequence: CAISESTGGRETQYF. The DNA of the CDR3 is TGTGCCATCAGTGAGTCTACAGGGGGCAGGGAGACCCAGTACTTC.

This chain connects TRBV7-6 to TRBJ2-7; weak D call: TRBD1 (6 bases). The length of the CDR3 is 15 residues. Looked up from germline, CDR1 is SGHVS and CDR2 is FNYEAQ. V was clipped by 0 bases and J by 3 bases, with 12 bases between them. The CDR3 here is CASSLAATGDYEQYF. The CDR3 bases are TGTGCCAGCAGCTTAGCGGCGACAGGAGACTACGAGCAGTACTTC.

This clone showed up just once. The chain joins TRBV6-5 to TRBJ2-2; 7 positions agree with TRBD1. The CDR3 is 14 amino acids. Trimming removed 4 bases from V and 4 bases from J; junction bases left unmatched: 3. CDR1 is MNHEY and CDR2 is SVGAGI in the germline V gene. The CDR3 here is CASSLDRATGELFF. CDR3 DNA: TGTGCCAGCAGTTTAGACAGGGCCACCGGGGAGCTGTTTTTT.

The chain combines TRBV7-6 with TRBJ2-1; 10 nucleotides line up with TRBD2. V was clipped by 4 bases and J by 7 bases; unmatched bases: 13. Germline CDR1 is SGHVS and CDR2 is FNYEAQ. CDR3 length: 17 amino acids. Written as DNA, the CDR3 is TGTGCCAGCAGCTCTCCGGGACTAGCGAGTGAGGGGAATGAGCAGTTCTTC. This codes for CASSSPGLASEGNEQFF.

The gene calls are TRBV6-5 and TRBJ2-2; 7 bases map to TRBD1. Losses at the gene ends were 0 bases for V and 5 bases for J; bases not matched to a gene: 3. The CDR3 runs 15 residues. Germline values: CDR1 MNHEY, CDR2 SVGAGI. CDR3 residues: CASSYSTGWTGELFF. CDR3 sequence (DNA): TGTGCCAGCAGTTACTCGACAGGGTGGACCGGGGAGCTGTTTTTT.

The rearrangement links TRBV5-1 to TRBJ2-3; 11 bases map to TRBD2. This CDR3 spans 17 amino acids. V was clipped by 6 bases and J by 4 bases; unmatched bases: 13. Germline V gene lookup returns CDR1 SGHRS and CDR2 YFSETQ. The CDR3 DNA sequence: TGCGCCAGCACCCCCTCCTTAGCGGGAGGGCCTGCAGATACGCAGTATTTT. It is translated as CASTPSLAGGPADTQYF.

The chain employs TRBV28 and TRBJ2-3; 14 bases are a match to TRBD2. V dropped 5 bases and J dropped 3; count of bases not matched to a gene: 4. The germline gives CDR1 MDHEN, CDR2 SYDVKM. There are 16 residues in the CDR3. This CDR3 is CASSPTSGRVTDTQYF. The CDR3 region has the DNA TGTGCCAGCAGTCCGACTAGCGGGAGGGTGACAGATACGCAGTATTTT. The full variable domain, with the rest looked up from reference TRBV28 and TRBJ2-3, is DVKVTQSSRYLVKRTGEKVFLECVQDMDHENMFWYRQDPGLGLRLIYFSYDVKMKEKGDIPEGYSVSREKKERFSLILESASTNQTSMYLCASSPTSGRVTDTQYFGPGTRLTVL.

V usage is TRBV5-1 and J usage is TRBJ2-2; no firm D call. The CDR3 length is 15 residues. The V end lost 0 bases, the J end lost 1 base, and 7 bases lay between the germline ends. CDR1 is SGHRS, CDR2 YFSETQ, per germline. CDR3 amino acids: CASSLVAVNTGELFF. CDR3 nucleotides: TGCGCCAGCAGCTTGGTGGCAGTGAACACCGGGGAGCTGTTTTTT.

This clone was seen a handful of times. This rearrangement joins TRBV5-6 to TRBJ1-2; D may be TRBD1 (5 bases). The CDR3 covers 13 residues. Germline V gene data show CDR1 as SGHDT and CDR2 as YYEEEE. Trimming took off 0 bases at V and 11 bases at J, with 14 bases between the two ends. In DNA, the CDR3 is TGTGCCAGCAGCTTGGACTTCGGGACGGGATACACCTTC. Translating it yields CASSLDFGTGYTF.

A remark on this clone: At one end, the junction sequence differs from germline, possibly due to a read error. The rearrangement joins TRBV10-2 to TRBJ2-2, with D perhaps matching TRBD1 (5 bases). There are 13 residues in the CDR3. CDR1 and CDR2 from the germline V gene are WSHSY and SAAADI. As DNA, the CDR3 is TGCGCCAGCATTGAGACAGACTCCGGGGAGCTGTTTTTT. Its translation: CASIETDSGELFF.

This chain joins TRBV19 and TRBJ2-2; possibly TRBD2 for D (6 bases). The germline V gene has CDR1 LNHDA and CDR2 SQIVND (reference sequence). The CDR3 is made up of 15 amino acids. Trimming shortened V by 5 bases and J by 3 bases, and 13 bases separated the two germline ends. The CDR3 region is CASSPRELHTGELFF. CDR3 nucleotide sequence: TGTGCCAGTAGTCCCCGGGAGTTACACACCGGGGAGCTGTTTTTT.

The gene calls are TRBV28 and TRBJ2-5; tentatively, D is TRBD1 (6 bases). The CDR3 sequence is 15 residues long. The V gene lost 5 bases and the J gene lost 1 base, with 14 bases spanning the gap. Per germline, CDR1 MDHEN and CDR2 SYDVKM. Here the CDR3 DNA reads TGTGCCAGCAGTATACAGGGAAGGGGCCAAGAGACCCAGTACTTC. Translation: CASSIQGRGQETQYF.

V and J are TRBV19 and TRBJ2-1; D unclear. CDR3 length equals 14 residues. Germline CDR1 is LNHDA and CDR2 is SQIVND (reference sequence). V shed 6 bases and J shed 7 bases, with 16 bases lying between them. The CDR3 nucleotides read TGTGCCAGTAGCTATCAGGCAGGAAAGAATGAGCAGTTCTTC. Its translation: CASSYQAGKNEQFF.

This clone occurred a few times. The V and J genes are TRBV5-4 and TRBJ2-5; D is undetermined. This CDR3 spans 14 amino acids. Germline CDR1 SGHNT, CDR2 YYREEE (reference sequence). The V and J ends lost 1 base and 1 base respectively, with 8 bases between them. The CDR3 DNA sequence: TGTGCCAGCAGCTTGTCGGCAGTCCAAGAGACCCAGTACTTC. This translates into CASSLSAVQETQYF.

The chain carries TRBV19 and TRBJ2-7; D unresolved. The V end lost 6 bases, the J end lost 2 bases, and 11 bases lay between the germline ends. This CDR3 is 13 amino acids long. Germline values: CDR1 LNHDA, CDR2 SQIVND (reference sequence). This CDR3 is CASSAANTYEQYF. CDR3 nucleotide sequence: TGTGCCAGTAGCGCAGCGAACACCTACGAGCAGTACTTC.

The rearrangement uses TRBV6-6 and TRBJ1-2; no definite D call. Germline lookup yields CDR1 MNHNY and CDR2 SVGAGI (reference sequence). V dropped 6 bases and J dropped 2 bases, with 7 bases sitting between them. The CDR3 is made up of 12 amino acids. CDR3 DNA sequence: TGTGCCAGCAGCTTGAACAACTATGGCTACACCTTC. Its protein is CASSLNNYGYTF.

The rearrangement links TRBV11-2 to TRBJ1-4; D perhaps matches TRBD1 (5 bases). Germline CDR1 and CDR2: SGHAT and FQNNGV. V was clipped by 1 base and J by 10 bases, with 16 bases between them. The CDR3 spans 15 residues. In nucleotides, the CDR3 is TGTGCCAGCAGCTTAGCCGGCCAGGGTCGAGGAAAACTGTTTTTT. This encodes CASSLAGQGRGKLFF.

This rearrangement joins TRBV7-3 to TRBJ2-1, with 7 bases that match TRBD2. Germline V gene lookup returns CDR1 SGHTA and CDR2 FQGTGA. V lost 4 bases to trimming and J lost 4 bases; unmatched junction nucleotides: 10. This CDR3 spans 16 amino acids. The CDR3 spells CASSSGLEGAYNEQFF. As DNA, the CDR3 is TGTGCCAGCAGCTCTGGACTAGAGGGCGCTTACAATGAGCAGTTCTTC.

In DNA, the CDR3 is TGCAGCGTCGCAGGGAGTACCTACAATGAGCAGTTCTTC. It codes for CSVAGSTYNEQFF. The chain has TRBV29-1 and TRBJ2-1; D possibly matches TRBD1 or TRBD2 (5 bases each). Germline assignment: CDR1 SQVTM and CDR2 ANQGSEA. This CDR3 comprises 13 residues. Trimming took 6 bases from V and 2 from J, leaving 11 bases between them.

V usage is TRBV7-3 and J usage is TRBJ2-6; possibly TRBD2 for D (5 bases). The germline V gene encodes CDR1 SGHTA and CDR2 FQGTGA. Trimming shortened V by 0 bases and J by 4 bases, and 10 bases separated the two germline ends. The CDR3 totals 16 residues. CDR3 sequence (DNA): TGTGCCAGCAGCTTAACTGCGAGGGCCGGGGCCAACGTCCTGACTTTC. Translated, it gives CASSLTARAGANVLTF.